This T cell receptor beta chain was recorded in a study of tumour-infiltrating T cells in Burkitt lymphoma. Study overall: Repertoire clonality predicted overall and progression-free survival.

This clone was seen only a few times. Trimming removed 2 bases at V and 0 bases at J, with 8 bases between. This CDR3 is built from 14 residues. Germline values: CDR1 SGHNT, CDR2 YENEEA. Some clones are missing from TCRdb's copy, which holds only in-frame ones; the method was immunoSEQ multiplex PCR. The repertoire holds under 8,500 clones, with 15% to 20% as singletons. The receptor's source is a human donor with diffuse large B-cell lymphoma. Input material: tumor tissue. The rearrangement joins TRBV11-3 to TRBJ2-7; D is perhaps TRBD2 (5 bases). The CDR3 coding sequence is TGTGCCAGCAGCTTAATGCTAGCCTCCTACGAGCAGTACTTC. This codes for CASSLMLASYEQYF.